The rows below give T cell receptor beta chains drawn from one sample of a study of CD8 T cells in Susac syndrome. TCRdb passed the immunoSEQ multiplex PCR reads through MiXCR, listing each CDR3 protein once. The sample contains under 550,000 distinct CDR3 sequences, approximately 85% of which appear only once. Sequenced input: CD8+ T cells from PBMCs. The receptors were sampled from a human donor with multiple sclerosis. The CDR3 runs from the conserved cysteine through the conserved F or W. Each record gives: D gene, clone size, J gene, V gene, CDR3 protein, CDR3 DNA. A D gene is named only where the DNA matches it firmly. The size entry is marked missing in some rows and otherwise reads once, few, many or a size class.

>TRBD1|-|TRBJ2-2|TRBV3-1
CASRPVGTANTGELFF
TGTGCCAGCAGACCCGTCGGGACAGCGAACACCGGGGAGCTGTTTTTT
>-|-|TRBJ1-2|TRBV30
CAWSVGYGYTF
TGTGCCTGGAGTGTCGGCTATGGCTACACCTTC
>-|-|TRBJ1-2|TRBV29-1
CSVEQIEDGYTF
TGCAGCGTCGAACAGATAGAGGATGGCTACACCTTC
>-|-|TRBJ2-7|TRBV20-1
CSARESGIYEQYF
TGCAGTGCTAGAGAAAGCGGAATTTACGAGCAGTACTTC
>-|-|TRBJ2-7|TRBV3-1
CASSPSGVGEQYF
TGTGCCAGCAGCCCGTCGGGGGTTGGCGAGCAGTACTTC
>TRBD1|-|TRBJ1-1|TRBV5-1
CASSPGTAVGAFF
TGCGCCAGCAGCCCCGGGACAGCCGTAGGAGCTTTCTTT
>-|-|TRBJ2-5|TRBV5-1
CASSSTQRGARETQYF
TGCGCCAGCAGCTCTACCCAACGGGGGGCCAGGGAGACCCAGTACTTC
>TRBD1|-|TRBJ2-1|TRBV6-1
CASSGGTEPNEQFF
TGTGCCAGCAGTGGGGGGACAGAGCCCAATGAGCAGTTCTTC
>-|once|TRBJ2-7|TRBV11-2
CASSLGRNRVDEQYF
TGTGCCAGCAGCTTAGGTCGGAACAGGGTCGACGAGCAGTACTTC
>TRBD1|-|TRBJ1-1|TRBV4-1
CASSQAGTGALYEAFF
TGCGCCAGCAGCCAAGCTGGGACAGGAGCCCTCTATGAAGCTTTCTTT
>TRBD2|-|TRBJ2-1|TRBV6-5
CASNLAGSSYNEQFF
TGTGCCAGCAATTTAGCGGGGAGCTCCTACAATGAGCAGTTCTTC
>TRBD1|-|TRBJ2-7|TRBV27
CASRTDRAFHEQYF
TGTGCCAGCAGAACGGACAGGGCTTTCCACGAGCAGTACTTC
>-|-|TRBJ2-1|TRBV6-1
CASINYNEQFF
TGTGCCAGCATAAATTACAATGAGCAGTTCTTC
>-|-|TRBJ1-1|TRBV30
CAWSDGFLAFF
TGTGCCTGGAGTGACGGGTTCTTGGCTTTCTTT
>TRBD1|few|TRBJ1-5|TRBV27
CASSFGTDNQPQHF
TGTGCCAGCAGTTTCGGGACAGACAATCAGCCCCAGCATTTT
>TRBD1|-|TRBJ2-2|TRBV7-8
CASSGGPGQGLNTGELFF
TGTGCCAGCAGCGGGGGGCCGGGACAGGGGTTGAACACCGGGGAGCTGTTTTTT
>-|once|TRBJ2-1|TRBV6-2/TRBV6-3
CASSSLRPSSSYNEQFF
TGTGCCAGCAGTTCTCTACGCCCGTCCAGCTCCTACAATGAGCAGTTCTTC
>TRBD1|-|TRBJ2-3|TRBV30
CTWSRTGSDTQYF
TGTACCTGGAGTCGGACAGGGTCGGATACGCAGTATTTT
>-|-|TRBJ1-5|TRBV19
CASSIRDQPQHF
TGTGCCAGTAGTATCAGGGATCAGCCCCAGCATTTT
>-|-|TRBJ2-1|TRBV6-1
CASSVYPEQFF
TGTGCCAGCAGTGTGTACCCTGAGCAGTTCTTC
>-|-|TRBJ2-2|TRBV5-1
CASSMEYTGELFF
TGCGCCAGCTCGATGGAATACACCGGGGAGCTGTTTTTT
>-|-|TRBJ2-1|TRBV19
CASMERGFNEQFF
TGTGCCAGTATGGAGAGGGGGTTTAATGAGCAGTTCTTC
>-|-|TRBJ1-4|TRBV7-9
CASSFFVGIGRNEKLFF
TGTGCCAGCAGCTTCTTCGTAGGTATCGGGAGGAATGAAAAACTGTTTTTT
>-|-|TRBJ2-7|TRBV7-9
CASSLGRTTSISSYEQYF
TGTGCCAGCAGCTTAGGGAGGACGACATCCATAAGCTCCTACGAGCAGTACTTC
>TRBD1|once|TRBJ2-5|TRBV7-9
CASSPPRTGQETQYF
TGTGCCAGCAGCCCCCCTCGGACAGGGCAAGAGACCCAGTACTTC
>TRBD1|-|TRBJ1-5|TRBV30
CAWSVGQGDQPQHF
TGTGCCTGGAGTGTAGGACAGGGCGATCAGCCCCAGCATTTT
>TRBD1|-|TRBJ2-1|TRBV9
CASSVEDRGPSYNEQFF
TGTGCCAGCAGCGTAGAGGACAGGGGGCCCTCCTACAATGAGCAGTTCTTC
>-|once|TRBJ2-1|TRBV20-1
CSARDSRHNEQFF
TGCAGTGCTAGAGATAGCAGACACAATGAGCAGTTCTTC
>TRBD2|-|TRBJ2-4|TRBV30
CAWTPSGFAEAKNIQYF
TGTGCCTGGACCCCTAGCGGGTTTGCGGAGGCCAAAAACATTCAGTACTTC
>-|-|TRBJ2-5|TRBV7-9
CASSIGTVDFQETQYF
TGTGCCAGCAGCATAGGGACGGTGGATTTCCAAGAGACCCAGTACTTC